Listed below are T cell receptor beta chains from one sample, sequenced in a study of control samples from healthy donors and cancer patients. TCRdb keeps only in-frame clones here, not all; method: immunoSEQ multiplex PCR. This sample yields tens of thousands of clones, of which 88% are seen a single time; around an eighth belongs to the top ten. The sample comprised blood. All receptors come from a woman in her 70s in good health. Each CDR3 is given with its conserved first and last residue. D genes are given only for firm matches. Clone sizes are given selectively: once, few, many, or a class where the clone is expanded.

TRBV18,NA,TRBD1,TRBJ1-6,CASSPGQLGMLPLHF,TGTGCCAGCTCACCGGGACAGTTGGGTATGCTGCCCCTCCACTTT
TRBV5-6,NA,NA,TRBJ1-1,CASSLGGWSEAFF,TGTGCCAGCAGCTTGGGGGGATGGAGTGAAGCTTTCTTT
TRBV10-2,NA,NA,TRBJ1-1,CASSVGKGTEAFF,TGCGCCAGCAGTGTAGGGAAGGGCACTGAAGCTTTCTTT
TRBV5-4,NA,NA,TRBJ1-1,CASSLAGASDTEAFF,TGTGCCAGCAGCTTGGCCGGTGCTTCAGACACTGAAGCTTTCTTT
TRBV5-6,NA,NA,TRBJ1-1,CASSRRGTNTEAFF,TGTGCCAGCAGCCGCCGCGGGACAAACACTGAAGCTTTCTTT
TRBV6-5,NA,NA,TRBJ2-5,CASSYSRVEETQYF,TGTGCCAGCAGTTACTCGAGGGTGGAAGAGACCCAGTACTTC
TRBV2,NA,TRBD2,TRBJ2-1,CASIREASYNEQFF,TGTGCCAGCATCCGGGAGGCGTCTTACAATGAGCAGTTCTTC
TRBV2,once,NA,TRBJ1-2,CASRDDRNNYGYTF,TGTGCCAGCCGAGACGACAGGAATAACTATGGCTACACCTTC
TRBV28,NA,NA,TRBJ2-2,CASFPSPIGGSNTGELFF,TGTGCCAGTTTCCCCTCGCCAATTGGGGGCTCGAACACCGGGGAGCTGTTTTTT
TRBV11-2,NA,NA,TRBJ1-3,CASSQTGGLAGNTIYF,TGTGCCAGCAGCCAAACCGGGGGGCTAGCTGGAAACACCATATATTTT
TRBV2,NA,TRBD1,TRBJ1-5,CASSGGTGMQPQHF,TGTGCCAGCAGTGGGGGGACAGGGATGCAGCCCCAGCATTTT
TRBV6-5,NA,NA,TRBJ1-3,CASTNGNTIYF,TGTGCCAGCACCAACGGAAACACCATATATTTT
TRBV19,NA,TRBD2,TRBJ2-2,CASQGLAGTGELFF,TGTGCCAGCCAAGGGCTAGCGGGGACCGGGGAGCTGTTTTTT
TRBV18,NA,NA,TRBJ1-3,CASSPGDPGNTIYF,TGTGCCAGCTCACCTGGGGATCCTGGAAACACCATATATTTT
TRBV3-1/TRBV3-2,NA,TRBD1,TRBJ1-6,CASRTGHNSPLHF,TGTGCCAGCAGGACAGGGCACAATTCACCCCTCCACTTT
TRBV7-8,NA,TRBD1,TRBJ2-2,CASTPGTGFAGELFF,TGTGCCAGCACCCCCGGGACAGGGTTTGCCGGGGAGCTGTTTTTT
TRBV27,NA,TRBD1,TRBJ1-5,CASSYTGTVKGQPQHF,TGTGCCAGCAGTTACACCGGGACAGTCAAAGGTCAGCCCCAGCATTTT
TRBV5-4,NA,TRBD1,TRBJ1-4,CASSTRGSNEKLFF,TGTGCCAGCAGCACCAGGGGGTCTAATGAAAAACTGTTTTTT
TRBV28,NA,NA,TRBJ2-1,CASSSLDKFEQFF,TGTGCCAGCAGTTCCTTAGACAAGTTTGAGCAGTTCTTC
TRBV6-5,NA,NA,TRBJ2-1,CASGQDVYNEQFF,TGTGCCAGCGGGCAGGACGTCTACAATGAGCAGTTCTTC
TRBV9,NA,TRBD1,TRBJ2-1,CASSTRTLQGSDEQFF,TGTGCCAGCAGCACCCGCACTCTACAGGGGTCGGATGAGCAGTTCTTC
TRBV9,NA,NA,TRBJ1-2,CASSPNRNYGYTF,TGTGCCAGCAGCCCGAACAGAAACTATGGCTACACCTTC
TRBV6-2/TRBV6-3,NA,NA,TRBJ2-2,CASSLRTGPGELFF,TGTGCCAGCAGTCTCCGGACGGGGCCCGGGGAGCTGTTTTTT
TRBV5-1,NA,NA,TRBJ2-7,CASSLGPPGWNTGEQYF,TGCGCCAGCAGCTTGGGCCCCCCGGGGTGGAATACGGGTGAGCAGTACTTC
TRBV2,NA,TRBD2,TRBJ2-4,CATRGGNAKNIQYF,TGTGCCACCCGGGGGGGGAACGCCAAAAACATTCAGTACTTC
TRBV30,NA,NA,TRBJ1-1,CAWGQSNTEAFF,TGTGCCTGGGGTCAGTCGAACACTGAAGCTTTCTTT
TRBV10-2,NA,NA,TRBJ2-7,CASFGSYEQYF,TGCGCCAGCTTTGGGTCCTACGAGCAGTACTTC
TRBV7-9,NA,NA,TRBJ1-4,CASSLGQTAFIYNEKLFF,TGTGCCAGCAGCCTAGGACAGACCGCCTTTATCTATAATGAAAAACTGTTTTTT
TRBV29-1,NA,NA,TRBJ1-1,CSVDVSMNTEAFF,TGCAGCGTTGACGTCAGTATGAACACTGAAGCTTTCTTT
TRBV6-6,NA,NA,TRBJ1-1,CASSYRGVNTEAFF,TGTGCCAGCAGTTATAGGGGGGTGAACACTGAAGCTTTCTTT
TRBV2,NA,NA,TRBJ1-2,CASRPNQEKSVLTF,TGTGCCAGCCGACCCAACCAGGAAAAAAGCGTCCTCACCTTC
TRBV7-9,NA,NA,TRBJ1-4,CASSLVSTNEKLFF,TGTGCCAGCAGCTTAGTTTCAACTAATGAAAAACTGTTTTTT
TRBV14,NA,TRBD1,TRBJ1-2,CASSPDRGLGGYTF,TGTGCCAGCAGCCCCGACAGGGGGTTGGGGGGCTACACCTTC
TRBV7-3,NA,NA,TRBJ2-5,CASSPLGAQETQYF,TGTGCCAGCAGCCCCCTGGGGGCCCAAGAGACCCAGTACTTC
TRBV19,NA,TRBD1,TRBJ2-6,CASTPGQGNGGANVLTF,TGTGCCAGTACCCCGGGACAGGGTAATGGTGGGGCCAACGTCCTGACTTTC
TRBV12-3/TRBV12-4,NA,NA,TRBJ2-2,CASSASSTGELFF,TGTGCCAGCAGTGCATCAAGCACCGGGGAGCTGTTTTTT
TRBV5-1,NA,NA,TRBJ1-4,CASSLDLINEKLFF,TGCGCCAGCAGCTTGGATCTGATTAATGAAAAACTGTTTTTT
TRBV19,NA,NA,TRBJ1-2,CASRPGATNYGYTF,TGTGCCAGTAGACCAGGGGCCACTAACTATGGCTACACCTTC
TRBV6-5,NA,TRBD1,TRBJ2-3,CASNRDRVTDTQYF,TGTGCCAGCAACCGGGACAGGGTCACAGATACGCAGTATTTT
TRBV6-6,once,TRBD1,TRBJ2-7,CASTETGTGLYEQYF,TGTGCCAGCACCGAAACCGGGACAGGGCTATACGAGCAGTACTTC
TRBV9,NA,NA,TRBJ1-4,CASSPVGTSEKLFF,TGTGCCAGCAGCCCAGTAGGGACATCCGAAAAACTGTTTTTT
TRBV28,NA,TRBD2,TRBJ2-2,CASSLWGGTTNTGELFF,TGTGCCAGCAGTTTATGGGGCGGGACTACGAACACCGGGGAGCTGTTTTTT
TRBV6-1,NA,NA,TRBJ1-1,CASSESGLNTEAFF,TGTGCCAGCAGTGAATCCGGGCTGAACACTGAAGCTTTCTTT
TRBV20-1,NA,NA,TRBJ2-7,CSASPRKATRIYEQYF,TGCAGTGCCAGTCCCCGAAAGGCGACTAGAATCTACGAGCAGTACTTC
TRBV3-1/TRBV3-2,NA,NA,TRBJ1-5,CASSLFLGPQHF,TGTGCCAGCAGCCTGTTTCTGGGGCCCCAGCATTTT
TRBV4-2,NA,NA,TRBJ2-2,CASSQDRLSTGELFF,TGTGCCAGCAGCCAAGATCGCCTGTCAACCGGGGAGCTGTTTTTT
TRBV7-2,NA,NA,TRBJ1-6,CASSWGQESPLHF,TGTGCCAGCAGCTGGGGACAAGAATCACCCCTCCACTTT
TRBV18,NA,TRBD1,TRBJ1-5,CASSPPGQGGNQPQHF,TGTGCCAGCTCACCACCAGGACAGGGAGGCAATCAGCCCCAGCATTTT
TRBV9,NA,NA,TRBJ1-1,CASSVDPRPETNTEAFF,TGTGCCAGCAGCGTAGACCCCCGGCCGGAAACGAACACCGAAGCTTTCTTT
TRBV30,NA,NA,TRBJ2-6,CASSGANVLTF,TGTGCCTCGTCTGGGGCCAACGTCCTGACTTTC
TRBV19,few,TRBD1,TRBJ1-2,CASRTQGQRSYGYTF,TGTGCCAGTAGAACCCAGGGACAGAGAAGCTATGGCTACACCTTC
TRBV15,NA,TRBD1,TRBJ2-1,CATSRGADRGHVDEQFF,TGTGCCACCAGCAGAGGGGCGGACAGGGGGCATGTAGATGAGCAGTTCTTC
TRBV6-2/TRBV6-3,NA,NA,TRBJ2-1,CASSLLPLNYGEQFF,TGTGCCAGTAGTTTACTCCCATTAAATTACGGTGAGCAGTTCTTC